This T cell receptor beta chain was obtained from a study of T cell repertoires in cytomegalovirus infection (dated by TCRdb to about 2019). With regard to the full study: Alongside well-studied HLA-B-restricted epitopes, the peptide stimulations were aimed at recently identified HLA-C-restricted CMV epitopes, whose presentation resists viral immunomodulation. Because public TCR beta signatures pointed to carriage of CMV infection together with the matching HLA type, the HLA type of each donor mattered for the analysis. Beyond this particular receptor, the publication reports: The ex vivo response was dominated by HLA-C-restricted CMV-specific TCR beta clonotypes, which also provided the single most frequent clonotype in two of eight donors. In both this cohort and an independent roughly 330-donor cohort, the cumulative frequency of public TCR beta family members distinguished carriers of CMV infection plus the relevant HLA type.

Details on this clonotype: Its binding antigen is unknown. Base quality data are lacking; no much larger clone is found one base away.

Sequencing used an Illumina HiSeq 1500. TCRdb took the public reads, trimmed them with fastp at Q25, ran MiXCR for clone calling and kept in-frame beta chains. Each CDR3 protein appears once, grouped with its most common genes and DNA. This sample comprises about 35,000 distinct CDR3 sequences, about 48% of them detected only once. The ten largest clones add up to 90% of the sample. The sample's treatment or condition label, decoded: in vitro stimulation with specific CMV peptide epitopes to enrich CMV-specific T cells. From cysteine to phenylalanine, the CDR3 is 15 amino acids long. The only DNA kept is the CDR3, 45 bases in frame from the first base. The V and J ends are trimmed by 1 base and 1 base, leaving 8 bases between them. Sequences SGHTA (CDR1) and FQGNSA (CDR2) are obtained from the germline V gene.

The clonotype was recovered from a human donor in good health (CMV status not recorded). Some clones in this sample may be carry-over from other donors' samples. Sample: CD8+ T cells from cultured PBMCs, taken from culture after CMV antigen stimulation. In this chain, TRBV7-2 is recombined with TRBJ1-5, with the identity of the D gene unclear. The DNA sequence is as follows: TGTGCCAGCAGCTTAGGCTGGAGAAGCAATCAGCCCCAGCATTTT. Its protein reads: CASSLGWRSNQPQHF.